These 4 T cell receptor beta chains were all obtained from the same sample, sequenced in a study of identical twins. One entry per CDR3 protein, called by TCRdb with MiXCR from the 5' RACE reads. Of about 240,000 distinct CDR3 sequences detected, 7.5% appear once; the ten largest clones hold around 5.4%. These data also featured in a second study, about yellow fever vaccine responses in identical twins.

Sequencing input: CD8+ T cells sorted from blood. Receptors were obtained from a woman between 18 and 30 years old in good health.

This clonotype was observed at least ten times. The chain combines TRBV5-1 with TRBJ1-2; D remains unclear. The CDR3 extends over 14 amino acids. Per germline, CDR1 SGHRS and CDR2 YFSETQ. Deletions cut 1 base from V and 9 bases from J, with 16 bases between. The CDR3 sequence is CASSLTRDMGSYTF. The CDR3, as DNA: TGCGCCAGCAGCTTGACTCGCGACATGGGGAGCTACACCTTC.

V and J are TRBV5-1 and TRBJ1-4; weak D call: TRBD1 (5 bases). The CDR3 runs 20 residues. The V gene lost 0 bases and the J gene lost 0 bases, with 21 bases spanning the gap. Germline-derived CDR1 and CDR2 are SGHRS and YFSETQ. The CDR3 sequence is CASSLDGQVDGAATNEKLFF. The DNA of the CDR3 is TGCGCCAGCAGCTTGGATGGACAAGTTGATGGGGCTGCAACTAATGAAAAACTGTTTTTT.

This clonotype was counted a few times. This chain uses TRBV25-1 with TRBJ2-1; D is unclear. This CDR3 spans 11 amino acids. Germline V gene sequence: CDR1 MGHDK, CDR2 SYGVNS. The ends were cut back, 4 bases at V and 4 bases at J, with 2 bases in the middle. CDR3 amino acids: CASSVYNEQFF. In DNA form, the CDR3 reads TGTGCCAGCAGTGTTTACAATGAGCAGTTCTTC. Together with reference TRBV25-1 and TRBJ2-1, the CDR3 gives the full variable domain: EADIYQTPRYLVIGTGKKITLECSQTMGHDKMYWYQQDPGMELHLIHYSYGVNSTEKGDLSSESTVSRIRTEHFPLTLESARPSHTSQYLCASSVYNEQFFGPGTRLTVL.

In its sample, this clonotype was seen many times. This chain links TRBV12-3 or TRBV12-4 with TRBJ2-1; 13 bases are shared with TRBD2. The CDR3 has 15 amino acids. The junction had 3 bases not matched to a gene; V was cut back by 5 bases and J by 5 bases. The CDR3 reads CASSKTSGRNNEQFF. CDR3 sequence (DNA): TGTGCCAGCAGTAAGACTAGCGGGAGGAACAATGAGCAGTTCTTC.